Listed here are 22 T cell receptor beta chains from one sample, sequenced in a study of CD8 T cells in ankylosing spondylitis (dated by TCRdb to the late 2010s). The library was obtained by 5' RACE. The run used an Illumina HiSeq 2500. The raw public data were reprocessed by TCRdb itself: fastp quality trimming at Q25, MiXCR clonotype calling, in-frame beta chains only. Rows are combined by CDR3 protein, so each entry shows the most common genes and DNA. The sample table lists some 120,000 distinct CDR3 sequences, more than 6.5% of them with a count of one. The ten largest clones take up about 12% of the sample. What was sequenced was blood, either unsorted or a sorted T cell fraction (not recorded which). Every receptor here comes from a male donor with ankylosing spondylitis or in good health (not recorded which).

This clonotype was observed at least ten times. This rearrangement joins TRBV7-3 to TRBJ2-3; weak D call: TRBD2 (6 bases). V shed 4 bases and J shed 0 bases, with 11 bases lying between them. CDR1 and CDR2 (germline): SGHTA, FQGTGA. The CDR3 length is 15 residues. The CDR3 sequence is CASSYFSGSTDTQYF. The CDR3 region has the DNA TGTGCCAGCAGCTACTTTAGCGGAAGCACAGATACGCAGTATTTT. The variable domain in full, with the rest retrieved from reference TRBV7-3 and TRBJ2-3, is GAGVSQTPSNKVTEKGKYVELRCDPISGHTALYWYRQSLGQGPEFLIYFQGTGAADDSGLPNDRFFAVRPEGSVSTLKIQRTERGDSAVYLCASSYFSGSTDTQYFGPGTRLTVL.

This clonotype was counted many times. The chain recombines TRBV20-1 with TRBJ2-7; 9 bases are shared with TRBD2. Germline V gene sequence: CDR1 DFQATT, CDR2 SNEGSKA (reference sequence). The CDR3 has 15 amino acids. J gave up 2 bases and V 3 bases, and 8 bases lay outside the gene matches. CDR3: CSASDRLAAAYEQYF. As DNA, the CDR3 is TGCAGTGCTAGCGATAGACTAGCGGCTGCCTACGAGCAGTACTTC.

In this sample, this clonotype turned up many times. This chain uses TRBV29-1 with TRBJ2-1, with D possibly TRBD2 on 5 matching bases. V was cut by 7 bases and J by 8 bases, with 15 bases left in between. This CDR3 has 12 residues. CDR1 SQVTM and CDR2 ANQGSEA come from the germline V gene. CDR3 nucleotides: TGCAGCGCCGCACGCACCGGGGATGAGCAGTTCTTC. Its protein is CSAARTGDEQFF.

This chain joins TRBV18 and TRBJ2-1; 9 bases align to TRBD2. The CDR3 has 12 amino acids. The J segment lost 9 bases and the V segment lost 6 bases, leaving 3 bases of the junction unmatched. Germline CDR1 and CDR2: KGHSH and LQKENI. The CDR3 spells CASSSGRSEQFF. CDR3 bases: TGTGCCAGCTCGAGCGGGAGGAGTGAGCAGTTCTTC. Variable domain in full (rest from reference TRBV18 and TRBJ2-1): NAGVMQNPRHLVRRRGQEARLRCSPMKGHSHVYWYRQLPEEGLKFMVYLQKENIIDESGMPKERFSAEFPKEGPSILRIQQVVRGDSAAYFCASSSGRSEQFFGPGTRLTVL.

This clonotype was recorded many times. In nucleotides, the CDR3 is TGTGCCAGCAGCTTAGCGGGGAAGTTCGGCTATGGCTACACCTTC. This translates into CASSLAGKFGYGYTF. The rearrangement links TRBV7-8 to TRBJ1-2; no clear D. V shed 0 bases and J shed 4 bases, with 12 bases lying between them. Germline V gene data show CDR1 as SGHVS and CDR2 as FQNEAQ. CDR3 length: 15 residues.

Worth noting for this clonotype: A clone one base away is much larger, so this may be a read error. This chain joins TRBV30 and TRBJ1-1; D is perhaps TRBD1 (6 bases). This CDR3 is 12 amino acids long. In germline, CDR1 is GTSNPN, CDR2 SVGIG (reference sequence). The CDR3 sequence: CAWGQRNTEPFF. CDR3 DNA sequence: TGTGCCTGGGGACAGCGGAACACTGAACCTTTCTTT.

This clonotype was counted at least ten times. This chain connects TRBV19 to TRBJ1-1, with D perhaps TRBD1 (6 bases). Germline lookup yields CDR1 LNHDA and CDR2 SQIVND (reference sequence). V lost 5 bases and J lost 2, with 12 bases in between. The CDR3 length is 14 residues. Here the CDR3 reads CASSPRTENTEAFF. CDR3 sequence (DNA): TGTGCCAGTAGTCCGCGGACAGAAAACACTGAAGCTTTCTTT.

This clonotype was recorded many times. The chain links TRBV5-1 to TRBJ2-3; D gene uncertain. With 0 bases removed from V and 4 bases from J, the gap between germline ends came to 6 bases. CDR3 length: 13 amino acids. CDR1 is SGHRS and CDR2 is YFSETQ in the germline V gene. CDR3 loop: CASSLGNADTQYF. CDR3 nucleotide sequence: TGCGCCAGCAGCTTGGGGAACGCAGATACGCAGTATTTT.

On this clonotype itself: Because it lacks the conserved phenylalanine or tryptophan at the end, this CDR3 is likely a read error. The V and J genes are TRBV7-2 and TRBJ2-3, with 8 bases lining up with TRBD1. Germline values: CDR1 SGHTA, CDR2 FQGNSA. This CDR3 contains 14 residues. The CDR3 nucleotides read TGTGCCAGCAGCTTTGGACAGGGCACAGATATGCAGTATTTG. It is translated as CASSFGQGTDMQYL.

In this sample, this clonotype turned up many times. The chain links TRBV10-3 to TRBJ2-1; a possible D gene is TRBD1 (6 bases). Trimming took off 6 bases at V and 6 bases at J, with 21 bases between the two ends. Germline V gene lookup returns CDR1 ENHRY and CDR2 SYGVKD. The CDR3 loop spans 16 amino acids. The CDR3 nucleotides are TGTGCCATCAGCCCACCCGGGACACCAGGGGCCAATGAGCAGTTCTTC. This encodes CAISPPGTPGANEQFF.

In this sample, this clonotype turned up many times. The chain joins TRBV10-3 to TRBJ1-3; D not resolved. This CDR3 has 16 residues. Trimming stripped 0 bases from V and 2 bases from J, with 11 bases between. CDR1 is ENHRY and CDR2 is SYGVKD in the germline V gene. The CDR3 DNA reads TGTGCCATCAGTGAGTCACCGGAGGTGGCTGGAAACACCATATATTTT. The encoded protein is CAISESPEVAGNTIYF.

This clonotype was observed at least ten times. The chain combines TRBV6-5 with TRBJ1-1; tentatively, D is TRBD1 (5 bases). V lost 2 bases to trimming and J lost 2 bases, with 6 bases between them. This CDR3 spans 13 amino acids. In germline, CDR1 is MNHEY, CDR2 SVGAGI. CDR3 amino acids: CASSYGGNTEAFF. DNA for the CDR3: TGTGCCAGCAGTTACGGGGGAAACACTGAAGCTTTCTTT.

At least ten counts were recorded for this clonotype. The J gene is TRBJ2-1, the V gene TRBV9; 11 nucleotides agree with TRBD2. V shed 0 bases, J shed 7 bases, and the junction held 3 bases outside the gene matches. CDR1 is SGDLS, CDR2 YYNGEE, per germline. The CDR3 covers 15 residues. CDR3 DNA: TGTGCCAGCAGCGTAGTGGCTAGCGGGAGGAATGAGCAGTTCTTC. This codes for CASSVVASGRNEQFF.

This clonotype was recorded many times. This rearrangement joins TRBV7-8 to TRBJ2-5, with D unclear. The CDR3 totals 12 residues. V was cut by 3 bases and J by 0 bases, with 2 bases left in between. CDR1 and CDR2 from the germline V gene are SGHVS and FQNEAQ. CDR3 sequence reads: CASSFHQETQYF. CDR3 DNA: TGTGCCAGCAGCTTTCACCAAGAGACCCAGTACTTC.

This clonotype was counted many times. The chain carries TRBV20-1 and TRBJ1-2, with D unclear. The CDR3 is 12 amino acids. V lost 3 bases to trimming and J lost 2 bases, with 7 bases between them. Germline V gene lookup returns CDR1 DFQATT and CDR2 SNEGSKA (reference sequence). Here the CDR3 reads CSASVENYGYTF. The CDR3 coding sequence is TGCAGTGCTAGTGTCGAGAACTATGGCTACACCTTC.

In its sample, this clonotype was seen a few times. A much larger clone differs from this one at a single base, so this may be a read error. CDR3 sequence: CASCQVGSGRPYNEQFF. The CDR3 nucleotides are TGTGCCAGCTGCCAAGTAGGTAGCGGGAGACCCTACAATGAGCAGTTCTTC. V and J are TRBV3-1 and TRBJ2-1, with 9 bases aligning to TRBD2. Germline CDR1 and CDR2: LGHDT and YNNKEL (reference sequence). The CDR3 is 17 residues long.

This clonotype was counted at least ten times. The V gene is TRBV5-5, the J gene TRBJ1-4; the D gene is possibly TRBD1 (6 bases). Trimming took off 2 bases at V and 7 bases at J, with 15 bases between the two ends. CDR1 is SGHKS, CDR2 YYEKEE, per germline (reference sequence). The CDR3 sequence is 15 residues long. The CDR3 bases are TGTGCCAGCAGCTTCCCAGGGGCCCTGGGTGAAAAACTGTTTTTT. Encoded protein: CASSFPGALGEKLFF.

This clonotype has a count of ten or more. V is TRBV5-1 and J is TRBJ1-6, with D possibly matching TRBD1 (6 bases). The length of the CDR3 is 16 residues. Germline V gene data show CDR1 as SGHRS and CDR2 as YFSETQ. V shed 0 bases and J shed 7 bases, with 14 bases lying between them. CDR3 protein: CASSLAGQGYNSPLHF. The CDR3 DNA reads TGCGCCAGCAGCTTGGCCGGCCAGGGGTACAATTCACCCCTCCACTTT.

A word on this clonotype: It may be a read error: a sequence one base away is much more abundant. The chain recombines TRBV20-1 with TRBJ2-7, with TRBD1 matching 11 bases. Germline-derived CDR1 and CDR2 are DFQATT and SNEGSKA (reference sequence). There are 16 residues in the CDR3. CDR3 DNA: TGCAGAGCTAGAGTCGGCGGACAGGGGGCGGCCTACGAGCAGTACTTC. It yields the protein CRARVGGQGAAYEQYF.

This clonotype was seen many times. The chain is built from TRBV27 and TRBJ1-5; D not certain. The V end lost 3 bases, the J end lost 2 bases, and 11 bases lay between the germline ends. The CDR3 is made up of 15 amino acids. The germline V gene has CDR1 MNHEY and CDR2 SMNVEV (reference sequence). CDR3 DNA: TGTGCCAGCAGTTTCAGAGGGATGGGCAATCAGCCCCAGCATTTT. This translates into CASSFRGMGNQPQHF.

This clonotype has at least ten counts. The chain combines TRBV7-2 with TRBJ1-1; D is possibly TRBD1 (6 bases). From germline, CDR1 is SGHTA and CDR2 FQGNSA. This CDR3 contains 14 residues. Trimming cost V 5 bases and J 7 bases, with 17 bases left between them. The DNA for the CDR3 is TGTGCCAGCAGCACCCGTGGGGGGGCGGATGAAGCTTTCTTT. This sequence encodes CASSTRGGADEAFF.

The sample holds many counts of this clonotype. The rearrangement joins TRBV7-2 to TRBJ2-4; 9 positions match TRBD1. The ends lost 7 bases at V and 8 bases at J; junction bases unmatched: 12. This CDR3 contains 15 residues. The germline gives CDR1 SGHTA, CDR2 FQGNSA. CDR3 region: CASNVLGQGTDIQYF. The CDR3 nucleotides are TGTGCCAGCAACGTACTTGGACAGGGGACGGACATTCAGTACTTC. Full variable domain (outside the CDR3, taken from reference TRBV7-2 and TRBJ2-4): GAGVSQSPSNKVTEKGKDVELRCDPISGHTALYWYRQSLGQGLEFLIYFQGNSAPDKSGLPSDRFSAERTGGSVSTLTIQRTQQEDSAVYLCASNVLGQGTDIQYFGAGTRLSVL.